Given below is one T cell receptor (beta chain) in context. As yet, its antigen is unknown. This sample is part of a study of PD-L1 blockade in urothelial cancer. Study-wide background: Most patients, twenty-five of 29, were males with bladder-origin cancer. Anywhere from 0 to 3 prior chemotherapy regimens had been received by patients. Study-level results: For durable-benefit patients, tumor-associated blood clones expanded more at 3 weeks.

The time point denotes: peripheral blood 6 weeks after treatment start. Synthetic TCR analog templates were added to each PCR reaction. The repertoire was sequenced with immunoSEQ multiplex PCR; TCRdb's copy has only in-frame clones and lacks some. The sample holds some 51,000 clones, 88% seen once. Germline V gene sequence: CDR1 MDHEN, CDR2 SYDVKM. The CDR3 is made up of 13 amino acids. V gave up 2 bases and J gave up 7 bases; unmatched junction bases: 4. The clonotype was recovered from a man in his 60s with urothelial cancer. V gene TRBV28 combines with J gene TRBJ1-2; 7 bases map to TRBD1. Sequences were derived from PBMCs, sampled around atezolizumab (anti-PD-L1) treatment. CDR3 nucleotides: TGTGCCAGCAGTTTAAGGGGGCGCCTTGGCTACACCTTC. The encoded protein is CASSLRGRLGYTF.